Shown below are 20 T cell receptor beta chains from a single sample sequenced in a study of cytomegalovirus exposure and HLA in healthy donors. Libraries were prepared by immunoSEQ multiplex PCR; TCRdb keeps only in-frame clonotypes and omits some of them. The sample carries 45,000 to 70,000 clones, over 85% recorded once. Sequencing was done on a sample of PBMCs. Receptor source: a young man in good health and CMV-seronegative.

The gene calls are TRBV29-1 and TRBJ2-5; 8 positions match TRBD2. Germline values: CDR1 SQVTM, CDR2 ANQGSEA. This CDR3 contains 13 residues. The V and J ends lost 5 bases and 5 bases, in that order; junction bases with no gene match: 7. The CDR3 DNA reads TGCAGCGTTCTGCGGGGGGCGGGGGAGACCCAGTACTTC. Its translation: CSVLRGAGETQYF.

The rearrangement links TRBV11-2 to TRBJ2-7; 7 nucleotides agree with TRBD2. The CDR3 has 15 amino acids. The germline V gene has CDR1 SGHAT and CDR2 FQNNGV. V lost 1 base, J lost 3 bases, and 6 bases stayed unmatched. CDR3 sequence: CASSLVGDYNYEQYF. CDR3 in DNA: TGTGCCAGCAGCTTAGTCGGGGACTACAACTACGAGCAGTACTTC.

The sample holds one count of this clone. This sequence joins TRBV7-6 and TRBJ2-3; 10 bases agree with TRBD2. The CDR3 runs 17 residues. Germline loops: CDR1 SGHVS, CDR2 FNYEAQ. J was trimmed by 1 base and V by 5 bases; bases with no gene match: 9. The CDR3 loop is CASSLPSGGGGTDTQYF. Here the CDR3 DNA reads TGTGCCAGCAGCCTCCCTAGCGGGGGAGGTGGCACAGATACGCAGTATTTT.

The genes are TRBV4-2 and TRBJ2-1; 8 bases are shared with TRBD1. J gave up 0 bases and V 4 bases, and 2 bases lay outside the gene matches. This CDR3 has 15 amino acids. Germline V CDR1 and CDR2: LGHNA, YNFKEQ. The DNA of the CDR3 is TGTGCCAGCAGCCCTGGACAGGGCTCCTACAATGAGCAGTTCTTC. Translation gives CASSPGQGSYNEQFF.

The V call is TRBV4-3, the J call TRBJ1-2; no definite D call. Germline values: CDR1 LGHNA, CDR2 YSLEER. The CDR3 is made up of 15 amino acids. The V and J ends lost 0 bases and 1 base respectively, with 9 bases between them. This CDR3 reads CASSQDDRGNYGYTF. The CDR3 DNA is TGCGCCAGCAGCCAAGACGATCGGGGTAACTATGGCTACACCTTC.

The CDR3: CASSKGKKTSGHNEQFF. Here the CDR3 DNA reads TGTGCCAGCAGCAAAGGAAAGAAGACTAGCGGCCATAATGAGCAGTTCTTC. This chain links TRBV4-2 with TRBJ2-1; 9 bases align to TRBD2. The CDR3 sequence is 17 residues long. Germline V gives CDR1 LGHNA, CDR2 YNFKEQ. J lost 7 bases, V lost 5 bases, and 15 bases had no gene match.

This chain joins TRBV27 and TRBJ2-6; no clear D gene. The CDR3 runs to 13 residues. Germline V gene data show CDR1 as MNHEY and CDR2 as SMNVEV (reference sequence). The V gene lost 7 bases and the J gene lost 1 base, with 5 bases spanning the gap. CDR3 DNA: TGTGCCAGCACCCGGTCTGGGGCCAACGTCCTGACTTTC. Encoded protein: CASTRSGANVLTF.

V is TRBV5-4 and J is TRBJ2-7; a possible D gene is TRBD2 (5 bases). Trimming took off 0 bases at V and 2 bases at J, with 6 bases between the two ends. CDR1 SGHNT and CDR2 YYREEE come from the germline V gene (reference sequence). The CDR3 loop spans 13 amino acids. CDR3 sequence: CASSLGLTYEQYF. Here the CDR3 DNA reads TGTGCCAGCAGCTTGGGACTAACCTACGAGCAGTACTTC.

The CDR3 region has the DNA TGTGCCAGCAGTTTTAGGCAGGGTGTGGTCGATGAGCAGTTCTTC. Translation: CASSFRQGVVDEQFF. The gene calls are TRBV27 and TRBJ2-1; perhaps TRBD1 as D (5 bases). Germline lookup yields CDR1 MNHEY and CDR2 SMNVEV (reference sequence). Trimming took off 3 bases at V and 8 bases at J, with 17 bases between the two ends. The CDR3 extends over 15 amino acids.

The rearrangement uses TRBV4-2 and TRBJ2-1; 11 bases are shared with TRBD2. CDR1 and CDR2 from the germline V gene are LGHNA and YNFKEQ. V lost 4 bases and J lost 3; bases outside the gene matches: 14. The CDR3 is made up of 19 amino acids. CDR3 in amino acids: CASSRGLAGGTNSYNEQFF. The CDR3 DNA sequence: TGTGCCAGCAGCCGGGGTCTAGCGGGAGGAACCAACAGCTACAATGAGCAGTTCTTC.

CDR3 in amino acids: CASSLVSSQETQYF. The DNA of the CDR3 is TGTGCCAGCAGCTTAGTGTCCAGCCAAGAGACCCAGTACTTC. This chain joins TRBV7-9 and TRBJ2-5, with D unresolved. Trimming took off 1 base at V and 1 base at J, with 7 bases between the two ends. The CDR3 runs 14 residues. From germline, CDR1 is SEHNR and CDR2 FQNEAQ (reference sequence).

This clone was seen more than once but under ten times. The chain is built from TRBV29-1 and TRBJ2-7; 9 bases are shared with TRBD1. Germline lookup yields CDR1 SQVTM and CDR2 ANQGSEA. This CDR3 spans 13 amino acids. With V trimmed by 2 bases and J by 3 bases, 2 bases remained unmatched. CDR3 region: CSVEKDRGYEQYF. DNA of the CDR3: TGCAGCGTTGAAAAGGACAGGGGCTACGAGCAGTACTTC.

The chain carries TRBV27 and TRBJ2-7, with a possible D match to TRBD1 (6 bases). V lost 2 bases and J lost 2, with 16 bases in between. Per the germline V gene, CDR1 is MNHEY and CDR2 is SMNVEV (reference sequence). This CDR3 comprises 16 residues. CDR3 in DNA: TGTGCCAGCAGTTTAGGGCGTCAGGGGAGCCCCTACGAGCAGTACTTC. Amino acids: CASSLGRQGSPYEQYF.

This sequence joins TRBV7-9 and TRBJ2-7; tentative D call: TRBD2 (5 bases). The germline V gene has CDR1 SEHNR and CDR2 FQNEAQ (reference sequence). V lost 1 base and J 3 bases, leaving 13 bases between the germline ends. The CDR3 runs 15 residues. CDR3 amino acids: CASSLGSGINYEQYF. In nucleotides, the CDR3 is TGTGCCAGCAGCTTAGGGTCCGGGATAAACTACGAGCAGTACTTC.

Comments on this clone: Other DNA sequences in this sample translate to the same CDR3. The chain recombines TRBV7-9 with TRBJ2-2; maybe TRBD1 (5 bases). The germline V and J ends were trimmed by 4 bases and 1 base, with 7 bases remaining between them. There are 14 residues in the CDR3. Germline V gene sequence: CDR1 SEHNR, CDR2 FQNEAQ (reference sequence). The CDR3 DNA is TGTGCCAGCAGCTCCGACAGGAACACCGGGGAGCTGTTTTTT. It specifies CASSSDRNTGELFF.

V usage is TRBV18 and J usage is TRBJ1-1; no firm D call. The length of the CDR3 is 13 residues. V was cut by 3 bases and J by 1 base, with 6 bases left in between. Germline-derived CDR1 and CDR2 are KGHSH and LQKENI. CDR3 DNA: TGTGCCAGCTCACCTGCGCAGAACACTGAAGCTTTCTTT. Its protein product is CASSPAQNTEAFF.

V gene TRBV11-3 combines with J gene TRBJ1-2, with 10 bases that match TRBD1. With 5 bases clipped from V and 8 bases from J, the junction kept 11 bases outside the gene matches. This CDR3 spans 15 amino acids. Germline CDR1 is SGHNT and CDR2 is YENEEA. Here the CDR3 reads CASSPGSGTGVGYTF. CDR3 nucleotide sequence: TGTGCCAGCAGCCCCGGTTCCGGGACAGGGGTCGGCTACACCTTC.

The rearrangement joins TRBV11-2 to TRBJ1-1, with TRBD1 matching 8 bases. The V gene end was trimmed by 1 base and the J gene end by 11 bases; junction bases not matched to a gene: 12. In germline, CDR1 is SGHAT, CDR2 FQNNGV. CDR3 size: 15 residues. DNA of the CDR3: TGTGCCAGCAGCTTAGTAACCCCCCCAGGGGGCCAGGCTTTCTTT. As protein: CASSLVTPPGGQAFF. Looking up the rest from reference TRBV11-2 and TRBJ1-1 gives the full variable domain: EAGVAQSPRYKIIEKRQSVAFWCNPISGHATLYWYQQILGQGPKLLIQFQNNGVVDDSQLPKDRFSAERLKGVDSTLKIQPAKLEDSAVYLCASSLVTPPGGQAFFGQGTRLTVV.

The sample holds one count of this clone. The chain couples TRBV23-1 to TRBJ2-7, with D tentatively TRBD1 (6 bases). TRBV23-1 is labeled an ORF, and its function is uncertain. Trimming removed 3 bases at V and 0 bases at J, with 15 bases between. The CDR3 runs 16 residues. CDR3 in DNA: TGCGCCAGCAGTCATCCCGGACAGAGAAGCTCCTACGAGCAGTACTTC. Amino acid sequence: CASSHPGQRSSYEQYF.

This clone came up a few times. Written as DNA, the CDR3 is TGTGCCAGCAGCCCGGACAGCGATCAGCCCCAGCATTTT. Translated, it gives CASSPDSDQPQHF. The chain employs TRBV6-5 and TRBJ1-5; a weak D match, TRBD1 (6 bases). With 6 bases removed from V and 5 bases from J, the gap between germline ends came to 11 bases. Germline CDR1 is MNHEY and CDR2 is SVGAGI. The CDR3 is 13 amino acids.